This TCR beta chain was observed in a study of shared clonotypes between healthy human individuals. This was a deep-level run. Method: immunoSEQ multiplex PCR; TCRdb's copy keeps in-frame clones and lacks some. The data contain approximately 530,000 clones, approximately 94% of them singletons. A note on this clone: Its antigen is still unknown.

Germline CDR1 reads KGHSH; CDR2 reads LQKENI. This CDR3 comprises 15 residues. Germline trimming cut 6 bases from V and 5 bases from J; bases unmatched to any gene: 8. The study, taken as a whole, reports: Compared with clonotypes that all four donors shared, non-shared clonotypes had lower generation probabilities. Some naive CD4 clonotypes, around 4.7%, turned up in common across several donors. Relative to memory subsets, naive subsets generally showed larger estimated richness.

The chain joins TRBV18 to TRBJ2-7; TRBD1 aligns across 12 bases. Sequences were obtained from naive CD4+ T cells sorted from blood. Subset denoted: CD45RA+ positively selected. The sequence came from a woman younger than 45 in good health. The CDR3 sequence: CASSLGTGGLHEQYF. CDR3 sequence (DNA): TGTGCCAGCTCCCTTGGGACAGGGGGCCTTCACGAGCAGTACTTC. Based on the CDR3 plus reference TRBV18 and TRBJ2-7, the full variable domain is NAGVMQNPRHLVRRRGQEARLRCSPMKGHSHVYWYRQLPEEGLKFMVYLQKENIIDESGMPKERFSAEFPKEGPSILRIQQVVRGDSAAYFCASSLGTGGLHEQYFGPGTRLTVT.